This passage covers 9 T cell receptor beta chains from one sample sequenced in a study of siplizumab effects on memory and regulatory T cells. TCRdb's table, derived via immunoSEQ multiplex PCR, lists solely in-frame clones and lacks some. This table holds more than 95,000 clones, around 94% found once. Sample: non-Treg CD4+ T cells sorted from blood. The receptors shown here come from a human donor in good health.

The chain uses TRBV5-6 and TRBJ2-2, with 8 bases fitting TRBD1. V trimming: 4 bases; J trimming: 5 bases; junction bases outside the gene matches: 16. The germline V gene has CDR1 SGHDT and CDR2 YYEEEE. The CDR3 extends over 18 amino acids. CDR3 DNA: TGTGCCAGCAGCCCCTACCTGGACAGGGTACGCAAAACCGGGGAGCTGTTTTTT. Amino acid sequence: CASSPYLDRVRKTGELFF.

This clone has only one observation. This chain joins TRBV10-3 and TRBJ1-1; unclear D gene. In germline, CDR1 is ENHRY, CDR2 SYGVKD. CDR3 length: 11 amino acids. The V end lost 4 bases, the J end lost 1 base, and 1 base lay between the germline ends. Here the CDR3 DNA reads TGTGCCATCAGTGCGAACACTGAAGCTTTCTTT. Translation: CAISANTEAFF.

This chain connects TRBV11-1 to TRBJ2-2; 7 bases line up with TRBD1. Trimming cost V 7 bases and J 2 bases; bases outside gene matches: 10. The CDR3 is made up of 16 amino acids. Germline lookup yields CDR1 SGHAT and CDR2 FQDESV (reference sequence). CDR3 DNA: TGTGCCAGCACCCCTAACAGGGGCATAAACACCGGGGAGCTGTTTTTT. It is translated as CASTPNRGINTGELFF.

V gene TRBV10-1 combines with J gene TRBJ2-4, with unresolved D. Germline V gene sequence: CDR1 WNHNN, CDR2 SYGVQD (reference sequence). There are 14 residues in the CDR3. V was cut by 4 bases and J by 4 bases, with 11 bases left in between. The chain's CDR3 is CASSVPAGKNIQYF. For the CDR3, the DNA is TGCGCCAGCAGTGTGCCAGCTGGAAAAAACATTCAGTACTTC.

The CDR3: CASSPNVRLDTEAFF. CDR3 bases: TGTGCCAGCAGCCCTAATGTAAGGTTGGACACTGAAGCTTTCTTT. The chain carries TRBV9 and TRBJ1-1; D is unresolved. CDR1 and CDR2 (germline): SGDLS, YYNGEE. The CDR3 totals 15 residues. Trimming removed 4 bases at V and 3 bases at J, with 16 bases between.

The rearrangement uses TRBV5-5 and TRBJ2-7; D unresolved. This CDR3 comprises 14 residues. Germline lookup yields CDR1 SGHKS and CDR2 YYEKEE (reference sequence). Trimming took 2 bases from V and 3 from J, leaving 12 bases between them. The DNA of the CDR3 is TGTGCCAGCAGCTTTGGACCGGTGGACTACGAGCAGTACTTC. As protein: CASSFGPVDYEQYF.

The chain links TRBV6-6 to TRBJ2-7, with D uncertain. This CDR3 comprises 14 residues. Deletions cut 1 base from V and 1 base from J, with 8 bases between. Per germline, CDR1 MNHNY and CDR2 SVGAGI (reference sequence). The CDR3 coding sequence is TGTGCCAGCAGTTACTTTGAAGGATCCTACGAGCAGTACTTC. Amino acids: CASSYFEGSYEQYF.

The J gene is TRBJ2-1, the V gene TRBV9; TRBD2 matches at 12 bases. The junction had 8 bases not matched to a gene; V was cut back by 3 bases and J by 7 bases. The germline gives CDR1 SGDLS, CDR2 YYNGEE. There are 16 residues in the CDR3. The DNA for the CDR3 is TGTGCCAGCAGCGCCCTAGCGGGAGGGTTAGGGAATGAGCAGTTCTTC. Protein sequence: CASSALAGGLGNEQFF.

V and J are TRBV7-9 and TRBJ1-2; a possible D gene is TRBD1 (6 bases). The CDR3 is 13 amino acids. Trimming left V 8 bases short and J 5 bases short, with 15 bases between. The germline V gene encodes CDR1 SEHNR and CDR2 FQNEAQ (reference sequence). DNA of the CDR3: TGTGCCAGCTCTGTGGGGGGCGAATATGGCTACACCTTC. Its translation is CASSVGGEYGYTF.